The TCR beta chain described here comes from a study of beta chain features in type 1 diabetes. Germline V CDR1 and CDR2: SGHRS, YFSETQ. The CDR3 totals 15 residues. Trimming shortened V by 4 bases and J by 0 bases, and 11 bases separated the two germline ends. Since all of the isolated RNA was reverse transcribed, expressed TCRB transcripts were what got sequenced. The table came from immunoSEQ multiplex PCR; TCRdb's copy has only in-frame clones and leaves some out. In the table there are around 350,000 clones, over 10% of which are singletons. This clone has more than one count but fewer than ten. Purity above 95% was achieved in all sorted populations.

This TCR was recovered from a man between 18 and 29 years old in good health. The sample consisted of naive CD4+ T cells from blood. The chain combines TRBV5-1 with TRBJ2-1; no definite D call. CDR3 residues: CASSLGSNSYNEQFF. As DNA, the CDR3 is TGCGCCAGCAGCCTGGGCTCTAACTCCTACAATGAGCAGTTCTTC.